Described below is a single T cell receptor beta chain sequence and its context. Use of 60 Vbeta and 13 Jbeta primers characterized the PCR. Measured with immunoSEQ multiplex PCR; TCRdb has only the in-frame clones, and not every one. This sample has tens of thousands of clones, with around 90% found just once. This sample was included in a study of cytomegalovirus exposure and HLA in healthy donors. This clonotype was sampled from a man aged 18 to 30 in good health and CMV-seronegative. Specimen: PBMCs.

The CDR3 region is CASSLLAWGRTDTQYF. Here the CDR3 DNA reads TGTGCCAGCAGCCTACTAGCGTGGGGGCGCACAGATACGCAGTATTTT. The V gene is TRBV11-2, the J gene TRBJ2-3; weak D call: TRBD2 (7 bases). V was cut by 5 bases and J by 1 base, with 16 bases left in between. Germline V CDR1 and CDR2: SGHAT, FQNNGV. This CDR3 region has 16 residues.